The 7 T cell receptor beta chains below come from one sample, sequenced in a study of blood T cells in healthy people across ages. The authors ran a second PCR of roughly 6 to 12 cycles using a sample-barcoded 5' primer and a J-beta primer mix. TCRdb re-called the 5' RACE reads through MiXCR, storing one row per CDR3 protein. Of roughly 900,000 distinct CDR3 sequences listed, roughly 43% are singletons. The source material was blood. The receptor set was obtained from a man aged 25-40 years in good health.

V usage is TRBV5-1 and J usage is TRBJ1-5; D not resolved. The germline V and J ends were trimmed by 5 bases and 3 bases, with 9 bases remaining between them. CDR3 length: 13 amino acids. Germline assignment: CDR1 SGHRS and CDR2 YFSETQ. The CDR3 sequence is CASRGGNNQPQHF. The CDR3 DNA reads TGCGCCAGCAGGGGCGGGAACAATCAGCCCCAGCATTTT. Supplemented by reference TRBV5-1 and TRBJ1-5, the full variable domain reads KAGVTQTPRYLIKTRGQQVTLSCSPISGHRSVSWYQQTPGQGLQFLFEYFSETQRNKGNFPGRFSGRQFSNSRSEMNVSTLELGDSALYLCASRGGNNQPQHFGDGTRLSIL.

The J gene is TRBJ2-1, the V gene TRBV4-1; TRBD2 is a possible D gene (5 bases). The CDR3 is 13 amino acids. V was cut by 1 base and J by 9 bases, with 10 bases left in between. The V gene's germline CDR1 is MGHRA and CDR2 YSYEKL. The CDR3: CASSQVTEGEQFF. The CDR3 coding sequence is TGCGCCAGCAGCCAAGTAACCGAGGGTGAGCAGTTCTTC.

The chain has TRBV3-1 and TRBJ2-2; D is uncertain. V was pared by 3 bases and J by 6 bases, with 5 bases between. The CDR3 is 12 residues long. Germline assignment: CDR1 LGHDT and CDR2 YNNKEL (reference sequence). The CDR3 nucleotides are TGTGCCAGCAGCCACCCCCCCGGGGAGCTGTTTTTT. It encodes CASSHPPGELFF.

V is TRBV7-9 and J is TRBJ2-1; D possibly corresponds to TRBD1 (6 bases). CDR1 is SEHNR, CDR2 FQNEAQ, per germline (reference sequence). Trimming took off 2 bases at V and 9 bases at J, with 14 bases between the two ends. This CDR3 region has 14 residues. CDR3 loop: CASSLLSGGGEQFF. The CDR3 DNA follows: TGTGCCAGCAGCTTATTGTCTGGGGGCGGTGAGCAGTTCTTC.

V usage is TRBV25-1 and J usage is TRBJ1-6; D gene ambiguous. V was cut by 6 bases and J by 10 bases, with 10 bases left in between. The CDR3 extends over 12 amino acids. Germline lookup yields CDR1 MGHDK and CDR2 SYGVNS. The CDR3 loop reads CASSGLGSPLHF. The CDR3 nucleotides are TGTGCCAGCAGCGGACTAGGGTCACCCCTCCACTTT.

The rearrangement links TRBV9 to TRBJ1-2; TRBD1 matches 9 bases. Germline CDR1 SGDLS, CDR2 YYNGEE. The CDR3 covers 16 residues. With V trimmed by 3 bases and J by 5 bases, 11 bases remained unmatched. Here the CDR3 DNA reads TGTGCCAGCAGCGGGGGACAGGGATATCTTGGGTATGGCTACACCTTC. Its translation is CASSGGQGYLGYGYTF.

This chain joins TRBV18 and TRBJ2-7; 8 bases match TRBD2. The germline gives CDR1 KGHSH, CDR2 LQKENI. There are 15 residues in the CDR3. V gave up 2 bases and J gave up 7 bases; unmatched junction bases: 10. CDR3 sequence (DNA): TGTGCCAGCTCACCAGTAAGCGGGGGCCAGAATGAGCAGTACTTC. This gives the protein CASSPVSGGQNEQYF. Full variable domain (rest looked up from reference TRBV18 and TRBJ2-7): NAGVMQNPRHLVRRRGQEARLRCSPMKGHSHVYWYRQLPEEGLKFMVYLQKENIIDESGMPKERFSAEFPKEGPSILRIQQVVRGDSAAYFCASSPVSGGQNEQYFGPGTRLTVT.